This paragraph covers one T cell receptor beta chain sequence. TCRdb keeps only in-frame clones here, not all; method: immunoSEQ multiplex PCR. The sample lists approximately 50,000 clones, about 95% occurring once. This sample is drawn from a study of OX40 agonist ivuxolimab in advanced cancers. V was pared by 2 bases and J by 4 bases, with 35 bases between. The germline CDR1 and CDR2 sequences are ENHRY and SYGVKD. CDR3 length: 22 residues. The origin of this receptor is an adult with an advanced solid tumor such as melanoma, head and neck, liver or kidney cancer. This sequence joins TRBV10-3 and TRBJ1-2; perhaps TRBD1 as D (5 bases). The material sequenced was CD4+ or CD8+ T cells sorted from blood, taken in a trial of the OX40 agonist ivuxolimab. The CDR3 spells CAISEPWQSGPQEANYPYGYTF. As DNA, the CDR3 is TGTGCCATCAGTGAGCCCTGGCAATCGGGACCACAGGAGGCGAATTATCCCTATGGCTACACCTTC.